A selection of T cell receptor beta chains follows, all from one sample in a study of blood T cell repertoires in COVID-19. The method was immunoSEQ multiplex PCR; TCRdb's version includes in-frame clones alone and lacks a portion of them. Here the sample spans roughly 430,000 clones, 88% being singletons. Sequencing used PBMCs or T cells enriched from blood (not recorded which). The source of these receptors is a middle-aged woman with acute COVID-19. Both conserved end residues are part of each CDR3. Fields, in order: CDR3 DNA, CDR3 protein, J gene, D gene, clone size, V gene, CDR3 length. The D gene is left open where the match is weak. Expanded clones are given a class, and other clones once, few, many or no size at all.

DNA: TGTGCCAGCATGGGGACAGGGGTTTCTCCCCTCCACTTT; CDR3: CASMGTGVSPLHF; J: TRBJ1-6; D: TRBD1; size: NA; V: TRBV27; length: 13
DNA: TGCAGCGTAGACAGGGGTGGGGAAGAGACCCAGTACTTC; CDR3: CSVDRGGEETQYF; J: TRBJ2-5; D: TRBD1; size: NA; V: TRBV29-1; length: 13
DNA: TGTGCCAGCAGTAATCCGGGACAGGGGAACACTGAAGCTTTCTTT; CDR3: CASSNPGQGNTEAFF; J: TRBJ1-1; D: TRBD1; size: few; V: TRBV28; length: 15
DNA: TGTGCCAGCAGCAAAGATGGACAGGGAACAGCAGATACGCAGTATTTT; CDR3: CASSKDGQGTADTQYF; J: TRBJ2-3; D: TRBD1; size: NA; V: TRBV7-9; length: 16
DNA: TGCGCCAGCAGCTTGGAGACAGGCCAAGAGACCCAGTACTTC; CDR3: CASSLETGQETQYF; J: TRBJ2-5; D: NA; size: NA; V: TRBV5-1; length: 14
DNA: TGCGCCAGCACTTGGACTAGCGGGGGGTCGGAGCTGTTTTTT; CDR3: CASTWTSGGSELFF; J: TRBJ2-2; D: TRBD2; size: NA; V: TRBV5-1; length: 14
DNA: TGTGCCAGCGAACGGGGGGGTTCCTACAATGAGCAGTTCTTC; CDR3: CASERGGSYNEQFF; J: TRBJ2-1; D: TRBD2; size: NA; V: TRBV3-1/TRBV3-2; length: 14
DNA: TGTGCCAGCAGCCAAGTCGGGGCAGGGGGGAATCAGCCCCAGCATTTT; CDR3: CASSQVGAGGNQPQHF; J: TRBJ1-5; D: TRBD1; size: NA; V: TRBV3-1/TRBV3-2; length: 16
DNA: TGCAGCGTTTTAGGGGGGGAGTATGGCTACACCTTC; CDR3: CSVLGGEYGYTF; J: TRBJ1-2; D: NA; size: NA; V: TRBV29-1; length: 12
DNA: TGTGCCAGCAGCCCCTCCGCCGGACAGGATAAGACCCAGTACTTC; CDR3: CASSPSAGQDKTQYF; J: TRBJ2-5; D: TRBD1; size: NA; V: TRBV3-1/TRBV3-2; length: 15
DNA: TGCGCCAGCAGCTTGGAGGGGGCTGGGGGCACAGATACGCAGTATTTT; CDR3: CASSLEGAGGTDTQYF; J: TRBJ2-3; D: TRBD1; size: NA; V: TRBV5-1; length: 16
DNA: TGTGCCAGCAGACCGGGACTAGCGGGCCCCGGCACAGATACGCAGTATTTT; CDR3: CASRPGLAGPGTDTQYF; J: TRBJ2-3; D: TRBD2; size: NA; V: TRBV7-2; length: 17
DNA: TGTGCCAGCAGCTTTACAGGGGGTGGGTATAATTCACCCCTCCACTTT; CDR3: CASSFTGGGYNSPLHF; J: TRBJ1-6; D: TRBD1; size: NA; V: TRBV5-6; length: 16
DNA: TGTGCCAGCAGCTTAGGGTGGCGGCTCCGGGATCGGGGCAATGAGCAGTTCTTC; CDR3: CASSLGWRLRDRGNEQFF; J: TRBJ2-1; D: NA; size: NA; V: TRBV11-2; length: 18
DNA: TGCGCCAGCAGCTTGGCCCCAGGGAATGGCTACACCTTC; CDR3: CASSLAPGNGYTF; J: TRBJ1-2; D: NA; size: NA; V: TRBV5-1; length: 13
DNA: TGTGCCAGCAGTTCGACCCAGGTCTCAGTGTACGAGCAGTACTTC; CDR3: CASSSTQVSVYEQYF; J: TRBJ2-7; D: NA; size: few; V: TRBV6-6; length: 15
DNA: TGTGCCAGCAGCTCCAGGACAGGGGGCGACACTGAAGCTTTCTTT; CDR3: CASSSRTGGDTEAFF; J: TRBJ1-1; D: TRBD1; size: NA; V: TRBV7-9; length: 15
DNA: TGCGCCAGCAGCCCTCTGACAGGGGAAAAAACTGGGGCCAACGTCCTGACTTTC; CDR3: CASSPLTGEKTGANVLTF; J: TRBJ2-6; D: TRBD1; size: NA; V: TRBV5-1; length: 18
DNA: TGTGCCAGCAAAGGGCGGAGACTAGCGGAAGAGACCCAGTACTTC; CDR3: CASKGRRLAEETQYF; J: TRBJ2-5; D: TRBD2; size: NA; V: TRBV2; length: 15
DNA: TGTGCCAGCAGTTGGGGAAAGGGAGCCTACACCTTC; CDR3: CASSWGKGAYTF; J: TRBJ1-2; D: NA; size: once; V: TRBV6-5; length: 12
DNA: TGTGCCAGCAGCCAAGAAACAGGGAGAATGAACACTGAAGCTTTCTTT; CDR3: CASSQETGRMNTEAFF; J: TRBJ1-1; D: NA; size: NA; V: TRBV3-1/TRBV3-2; length: 16
DNA: TGTGCCAGCAGCCCAACCCCCGGGACAGGCTATAGCAATCAGCCCCAGCATTTT; CDR3: CASSPTPGTGYSNQPQHF; J: TRBJ1-5; D: TRBD1; size: once; V: TRBV3-1/TRBV3-2; length: 18
DNA: TGTGCCAGCAGCCGACTAGCGGGGGTAGCAGATACGCAGTATTTT; CDR3: CASSRLAGVADTQYF; J: TRBJ2-3; D: TRBD2; size: once; V: TRBV6-2/TRBV6-3; length: 15
DNA: TGCGCCAGCAGGGACAGGGCGGTAGACACTGAAGCTTTCTTT; CDR3: CASRDRAVDTEAFF; J: TRBJ1-1; D: TRBD1; size: NA; V: TRBV10-2; length: 14
DNA: TGTGCCAGCAGCCAAATTGACAGGGACCAAGAGACCCAGTACTTC; CDR3: CASSQIDRDQETQYF; J: TRBJ2-5; D: TRBD1; size: NA; V: TRBV3-1/TRBV3-2; length: 15
DNA: TGCGCCAGCAGCATCGACAGGGGAAATTCACCCCTCCACTTT; CDR3: CASSIDRGNSPLHF; J: TRBJ1-6; D: TRBD1; size: NA; V: TRBV5-1; length: 14